The present T cell receptor (beta chain) was sequenced within a study of T cell clones after liver transplantation. CDR3 length: 13 amino acids. Germline CDR1 SEHNR, CDR2 FQNEAQ (reference sequence). Trimming removed 4 bases at V and 5 bases at J, with 11 bases between. Using immunoSEQ multiplex PCR, the repertoire was profiled, and TCRdb retains in-frame clones only, with some absent. Of around 70,000 clones in the sample, about 91% were seen once. V usage is TRBV7-9 and J usage is TRBJ1-2; D unresolved. The material was CD4+ T cells from blood, obtained about 25 months after liver transplant. The TCR sequence derives from a human patient who received a liver transplant. These T cells may partly come from the graft donor. DNA for the CDR3: TGTGCCAGCAGCTCGCGACGCGGGTATGGCTACACCTTC. Its protein product is CASSSRRGYGYTF.